One sample yielded the 9 T cell receptor beta chains listed below, sequenced in a study of response to subunit inactivated influenza vaccine. In TCRdb, the RT-PCR reads were re-called with MiXCR into one record per CDR3 protein. Found here are some 640,000 distinct CDR3 sequences, approximately 15% of them singletons; the top ten hold 6% to 7%. This specimen consisted of PBMCs from blood, obtained roughly 2 weeks before vaccination. The receptor set was obtained from a man aged 45-65 years who received an inactivated influenza vaccine.

This CDR3 is CASNSIPGTSGIRSYNEQFF. The CDR3, as DNA: TGTGCCAGCAATTCAATCCCCGGGACTAGCGGGATCCGCTCCTACAATGAGCAGTTCTTC. This chain uses TRBV6-2 or TRBV6-3 with TRBJ2-1, with 13 positions matching TRBD2. Losses at the gene ends were 7 bases for V and 0 bases for J; bases not matched to a gene: 15. Germline V CDR1 and CDR2: MNHEY, SVGEGT. This CDR3 is built from 20 residues.

This chain joins TRBV20-1 and TRBJ2-2; 14 bases fit TRBD2. The J segment lost 0 bases and the V segment lost 5 bases, leaving 2 bases of the junction unmatched. The CDR3 length is 16 residues. Germline V gives CDR1 DFQATT, CDR2 SNEGSKA (reference sequence). Here the CDR3 DNA reads TGCAGTGCTCCGACTAGCGGGAGGGCGAACACCGGGGAGCTGTTTTTT. Protein: CSAPTSGRANTGELFF.

The chain couples TRBV30 to TRBJ2-2, with D maybe TRBD1 (6 bases). The CDR3 is 16 residues long. V was trimmed by 1 base and J by 4 bases, leaving 16 bases between them. Germline CDR1 GTSNPN, CDR2 SVGIG (reference sequence). The CDR3 region has the DNA TGTGCCTGGAGTGGGAGGTTGGGGGCCGGCACCGGGGAGCTGTTTTTT. It specifies CAWSGRLGAGTGELFF.

The chain has TRBV16 and TRBJ1-2; D unresolved. Looked up from germline, CDR1 is KGHSY and CDR2 is FQNENV. V was shortened by 4 bases and J by 4 bases, with 7 bases between the two germline ends. This CDR3 has 12 amino acids. CDR3 bases: TGTGCCAGCAGCCCTCGACTCTATGGCTACACCTTC. Translation gives CASSPRLYGYTF.

The sample holds a few counts of this clonotype. The V call is TRBV12-3 or TRBV12-4, the J call TRBJ2-7, with D possibly matching TRBD1 (6 bases). Trimming took off 6 bases at V and 4 bases at J, with 16 bases between the two ends. The CDR3 consists of 14 residues. This CDR3 reads CASRAQGTPYEQYF. Written as DNA, the CDR3 is TGTGCCAGCAGAGCACAGGGTACCCCTTACGAGCAGTACTTC.

This clonotype was seen ten or more times. The V gene is TRBV28, the J gene TRBJ2-7; 9 bases match TRBD1. CDR1 and CDR2 (germline): MDHEN, SYDVKM. This CDR3 region has 15 residues. The J segment lost 1 base and the V segment lost 5 bases, leaving 6 bases of the junction unmatched. The CDR3 DNA sequence: TGTGCCAGCAGTACAGGGGGCATAAGATCCTACGAGCAGTACTTC. Its translation: CASSTGGIRSYEQYF.

This clonotype has more than one count but fewer than ten. The gene calls are TRBV29-1 and TRBJ2-7; 11 nucleotides match TRBD1. The length of the CDR3 is 18 residues. V gave up 0 bases and J gave up 2 bases; unmatched junction bases: 12. CDR1 SQVTM and CDR2 ANQGSEA come from the germline V gene. The CDR3 DNA follows: TGCAGCGTTGAAGATCTAAGGACAGGGGGCGGATATCCCTACGAGCAGTACTTC. Translating it yields CSVEDLRTGGGYPYEQYF.

A few counts support this clonotype. This chain links TRBV6-5 with TRBJ1-4; perhaps TRBD1 as D (5 bases). CDR1 is MNHEY, CDR2 SVGAGI, per germline. This CDR3 is 15 amino acids long. V lost 0 bases and J 9 bases, leaving 14 bases between the germline ends. CDR3 nucleotides: TGTGCCAGCAGTTACTCCTGGGAGGGACGGAAAAAACTGTTTTTT. It encodes CASSYSWEGRKKLFF.

The chain links TRBV24-1 to TRBJ2-2; perhaps TRBD2 as D (6 bases). The germline V gene encodes CDR1 KGHDR and CDR2 SFDVKD. Trimming stripped 9 bases from V and 5 bases from J, with 12 bases between. The CDR3 spans 13 residues. The CDR3 sequence is CATAGRPTGELFF. Here the CDR3 DNA reads TGTGCCACCGCAGGGAGGCCGACCGGGGAGCTGTTTTTT.